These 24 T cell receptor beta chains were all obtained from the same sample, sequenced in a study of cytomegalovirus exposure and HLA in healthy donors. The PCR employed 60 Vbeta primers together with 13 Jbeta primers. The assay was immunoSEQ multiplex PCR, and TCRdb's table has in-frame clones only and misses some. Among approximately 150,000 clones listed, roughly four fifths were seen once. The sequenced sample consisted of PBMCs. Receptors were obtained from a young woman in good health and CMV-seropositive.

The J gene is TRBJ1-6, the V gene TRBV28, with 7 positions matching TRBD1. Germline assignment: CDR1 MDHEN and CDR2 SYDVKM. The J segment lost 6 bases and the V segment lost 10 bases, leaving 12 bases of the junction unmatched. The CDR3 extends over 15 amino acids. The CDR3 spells CANRPSGTANSPLHF. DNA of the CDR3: TGTGCCAACAGACCCTCCGGGACAGCTAATTCACCCCTCCACTTT. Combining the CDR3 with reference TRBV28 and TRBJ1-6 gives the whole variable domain DVKVTQSSRYLVKRTGEKVFLECVQDMDHENMFWYRQDPGLGLRLIYFSYDVKMKEKGDIPEGYSVSREKKERFSLILESASTNQTSMYLCANRPSGTANSPLHFGNGTRLTVT.

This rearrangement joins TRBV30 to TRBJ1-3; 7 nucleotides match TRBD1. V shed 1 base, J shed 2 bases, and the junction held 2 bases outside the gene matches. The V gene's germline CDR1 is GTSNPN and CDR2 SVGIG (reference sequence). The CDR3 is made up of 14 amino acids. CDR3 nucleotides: TGTGCCTGGAGTGAGGGGGCTGCTGGAAACACCATATATTTT. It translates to CAWSEGAAGNTIYF.

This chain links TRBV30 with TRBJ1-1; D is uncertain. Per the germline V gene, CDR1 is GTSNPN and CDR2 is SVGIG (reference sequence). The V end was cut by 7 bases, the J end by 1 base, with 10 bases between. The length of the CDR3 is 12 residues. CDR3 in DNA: TGTGCCTCCGAGCGGGAGAACACTGAAGCTTTCTTT. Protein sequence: CASERENTEAFF.

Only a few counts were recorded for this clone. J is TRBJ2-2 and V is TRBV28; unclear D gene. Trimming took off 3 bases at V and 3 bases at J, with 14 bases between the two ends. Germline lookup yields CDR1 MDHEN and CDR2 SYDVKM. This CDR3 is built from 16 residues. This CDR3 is CASSFSVYMDTGELFF. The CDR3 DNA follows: TGTGCCAGCAGTTTTTCAGTGTACATGGACACCGGGGAGCTGTTTTTT.

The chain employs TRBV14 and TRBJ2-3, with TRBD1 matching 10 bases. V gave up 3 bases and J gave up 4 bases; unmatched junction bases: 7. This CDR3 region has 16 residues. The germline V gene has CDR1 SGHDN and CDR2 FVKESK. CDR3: CASSQPGTGDADTQYF. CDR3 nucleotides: TGTGCCAGCAGCCAGCCTGGGACAGGGGATGCAGATACGCAGTATTTT.

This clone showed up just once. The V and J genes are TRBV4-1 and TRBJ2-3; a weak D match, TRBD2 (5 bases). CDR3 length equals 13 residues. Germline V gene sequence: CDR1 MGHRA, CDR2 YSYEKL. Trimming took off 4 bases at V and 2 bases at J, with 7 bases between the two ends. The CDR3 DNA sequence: TGCGCCAGCAGCCTCGGGGTCACAGATACGCAGTATTTT. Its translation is CASSLGVTDTQYF.

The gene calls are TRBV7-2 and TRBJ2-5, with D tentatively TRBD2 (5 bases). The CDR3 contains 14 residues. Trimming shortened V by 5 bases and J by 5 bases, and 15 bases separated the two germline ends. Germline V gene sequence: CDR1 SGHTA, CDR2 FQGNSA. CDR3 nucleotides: TGTGCCAGCAGCCGAGACCTCGGCGGGGAGACCCAGTACTTC. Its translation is CASSRDLGGETQYF.

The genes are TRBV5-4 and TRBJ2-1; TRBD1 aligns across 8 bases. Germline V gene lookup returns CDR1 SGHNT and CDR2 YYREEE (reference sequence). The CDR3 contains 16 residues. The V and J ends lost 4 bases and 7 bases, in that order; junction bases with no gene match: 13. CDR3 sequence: CASSRGTGRRQNEQFF. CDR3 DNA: TGTGCCAGCAGCCGCGGGACAGGAAGGCGGCAGAATGAGCAGTTCTTC.

The CDR3 DNA follows: TGTGCCAGCAGCTTTAAAGGGACAGGGGGGATTTACGAGCAGTACTTC. The encoded protein is CASSFKGTGGIYEQYF. This chain connects TRBV5-4 to TRBJ2-7; the match to TRBD1 covers 11 bases. Losses at the gene ends were 2 bases for V and 4 bases for J; bases not matched to a gene: 8. This CDR3 spans 16 amino acids. Looked up from germline, CDR1 is SGHNT and CDR2 is YYREEE (reference sequence). Combining the CDR3 with reference TRBV5-4 and TRBJ2-7 gives the whole variable domain ETGVTQSPTHLIKTRGQQVTLRCSSQSGHNTVSWYQQALGQGPQFIFQYYREEENGRGNFPPRFSGLQFPNYSSELNVNALELDDSALYLCASSFKGTGGIYEQYFGPGTRLTVT.

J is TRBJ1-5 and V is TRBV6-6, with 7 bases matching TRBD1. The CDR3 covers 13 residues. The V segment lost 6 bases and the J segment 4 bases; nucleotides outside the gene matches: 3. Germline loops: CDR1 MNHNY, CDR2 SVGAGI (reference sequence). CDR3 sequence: CASRRTGNQPQHF. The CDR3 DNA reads TGTGCCAGCAGAAGGACAGGAAATCAGCCCCAGCATTTT.

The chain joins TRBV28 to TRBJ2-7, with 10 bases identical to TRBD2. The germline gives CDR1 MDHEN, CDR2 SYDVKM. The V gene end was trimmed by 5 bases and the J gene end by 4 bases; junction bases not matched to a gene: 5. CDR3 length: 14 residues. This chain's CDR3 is CASSLLAGAYEQYF. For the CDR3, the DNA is TGTGCCAGCAGTCTGCTAGCGGGGGCTTACGAGCAGTACTTC. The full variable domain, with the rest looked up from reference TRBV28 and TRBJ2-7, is DVKVTQSSRYLVKRTGEKVFLECVQDMDHENMFWYRQDPGLGLRLIYFSYDVKMKEKGDIPEGYSVSREKKERFSLILESASTNQTSMYLCASSLLAGAYEQYFGPGTRLTVT.

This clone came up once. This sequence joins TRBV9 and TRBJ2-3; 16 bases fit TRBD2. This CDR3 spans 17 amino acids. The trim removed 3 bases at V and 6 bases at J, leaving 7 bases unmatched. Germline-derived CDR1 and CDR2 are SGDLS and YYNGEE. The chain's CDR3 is CASSAGGLAGGLDTQYF. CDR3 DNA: TGTGCCAGCAGCGCCGGGGGACTAGCGGGGGGGTTGGATACGCAGTATTTT.

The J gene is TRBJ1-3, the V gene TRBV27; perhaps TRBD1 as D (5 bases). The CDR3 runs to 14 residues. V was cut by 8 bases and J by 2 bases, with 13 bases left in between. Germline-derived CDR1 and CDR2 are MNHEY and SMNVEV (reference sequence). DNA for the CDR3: TGTGCCAGCCAGGGTGTAGGCACTGGAAACACCATATATTTT. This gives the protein CASQGVGTGNTIYF.

The CDR3 protein is CASSSDSFSGNTIYF. In nucleotides, the CDR3 is TGTGCCAGCAGCTCAGACAGTTTCTCTGGAAACACCATATATTTT. The V call is TRBV6-5, the J call TRBJ1-3, with D possibly being TRBD1 (5 bases). The V end was cut by 6 bases, the J end by 0 bases, with 12 bases between. Germline CDR1 MNHEY, CDR2 SVGAGI. The CDR3 extends over 15 amino acids.

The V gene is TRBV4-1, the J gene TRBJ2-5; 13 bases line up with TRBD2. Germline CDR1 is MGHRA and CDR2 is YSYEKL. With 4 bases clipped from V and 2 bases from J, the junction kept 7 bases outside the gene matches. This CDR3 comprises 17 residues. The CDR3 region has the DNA TGCGCCAGCAGCCCATTCCCACTAGCGGGGGGGCAAGAGACCCAGTACTTC. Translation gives CASSPFPLAGGQETQYF.

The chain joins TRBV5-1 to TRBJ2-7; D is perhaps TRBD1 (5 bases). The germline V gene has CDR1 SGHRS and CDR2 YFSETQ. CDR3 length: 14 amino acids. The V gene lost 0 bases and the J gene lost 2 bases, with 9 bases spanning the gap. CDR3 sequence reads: CASSLDAGPYEQYF. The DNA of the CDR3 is TGCGCCAGCAGCTTGGACGCAGGGCCCTACGAGCAGTACTTC.

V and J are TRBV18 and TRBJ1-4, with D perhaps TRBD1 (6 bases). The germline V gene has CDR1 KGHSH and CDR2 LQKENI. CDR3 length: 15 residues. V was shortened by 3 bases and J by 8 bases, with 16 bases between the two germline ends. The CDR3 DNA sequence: TGTGCCAGCTCACCCCCAGGTGGGACACGGGAAAAACTGTTTTTT. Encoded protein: CASSPPGGTREKLFF.

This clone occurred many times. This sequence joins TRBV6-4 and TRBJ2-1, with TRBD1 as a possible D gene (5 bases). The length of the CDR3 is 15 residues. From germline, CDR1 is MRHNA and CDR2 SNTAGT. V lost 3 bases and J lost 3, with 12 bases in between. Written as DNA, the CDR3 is TGTGCCAGCAGTGATGGCCAGGGCGACTACAATGAGCAGTTCTTC. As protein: CASSDGQGDYNEQFF.

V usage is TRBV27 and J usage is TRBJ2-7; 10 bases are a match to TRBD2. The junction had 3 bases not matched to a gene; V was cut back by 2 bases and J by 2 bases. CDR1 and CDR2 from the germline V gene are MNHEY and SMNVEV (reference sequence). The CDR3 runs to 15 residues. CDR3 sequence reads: CASSLQRGGPYEQYF. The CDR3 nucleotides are TGTGCCAGCAGTTTACAGCGGGGGGGCCCCTACGAGCAGTACTTC.

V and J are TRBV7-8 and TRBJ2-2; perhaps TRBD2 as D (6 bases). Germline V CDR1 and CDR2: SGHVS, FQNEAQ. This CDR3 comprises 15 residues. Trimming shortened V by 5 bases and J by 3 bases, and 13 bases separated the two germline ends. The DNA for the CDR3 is TGTGCCAGCAGCCGTGTGGGGGAGGACACCGGGGAGCTGTTTTTT. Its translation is CASSRVGEDTGELFF.

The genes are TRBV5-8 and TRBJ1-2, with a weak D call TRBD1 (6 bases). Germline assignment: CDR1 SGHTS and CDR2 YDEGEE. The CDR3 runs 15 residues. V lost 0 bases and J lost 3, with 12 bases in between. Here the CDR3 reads CASSLVAGADYGYTF. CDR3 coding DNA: TGTGCCAGCAGCTTGGTAGCGGGGGCGGACTATGGCTACACCTTC.

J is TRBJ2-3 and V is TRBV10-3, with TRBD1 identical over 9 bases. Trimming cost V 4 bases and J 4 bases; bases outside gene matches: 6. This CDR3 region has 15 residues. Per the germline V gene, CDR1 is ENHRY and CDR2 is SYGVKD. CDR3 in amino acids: CAISARTGAADTQYF. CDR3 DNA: TGTGCCATCAGTGCACGGACAGGGGCTGCAGATACGCAGTATTTT.

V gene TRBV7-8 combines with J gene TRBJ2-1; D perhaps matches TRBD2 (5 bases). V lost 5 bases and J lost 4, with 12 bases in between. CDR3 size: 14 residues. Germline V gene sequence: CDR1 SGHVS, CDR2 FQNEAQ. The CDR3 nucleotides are TGTGCCAGCAGCCCCTTGGAGGCTTACAATGAGCAGTTCTTC. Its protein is CASSPLEAYNEQFF.

CDR3 in amino acids: CASSPGLAGARSYEQYF. As DNA, the CDR3 is TGCGCCAGCAGCCCAGGACTAGCGGGGGCGCGCTCCTACGAGCAGTACTTC. The J gene is TRBJ2-7, the V gene TRBV4-3; 13 bases map to TRBD2. Germline-derived CDR1 and CDR2 are LGHNA and YSLEER. The CDR3 is 17 residues long. Trimming at V came to 4 bases and at J to 0 bases, leaving 6 bases not matched to a gene.